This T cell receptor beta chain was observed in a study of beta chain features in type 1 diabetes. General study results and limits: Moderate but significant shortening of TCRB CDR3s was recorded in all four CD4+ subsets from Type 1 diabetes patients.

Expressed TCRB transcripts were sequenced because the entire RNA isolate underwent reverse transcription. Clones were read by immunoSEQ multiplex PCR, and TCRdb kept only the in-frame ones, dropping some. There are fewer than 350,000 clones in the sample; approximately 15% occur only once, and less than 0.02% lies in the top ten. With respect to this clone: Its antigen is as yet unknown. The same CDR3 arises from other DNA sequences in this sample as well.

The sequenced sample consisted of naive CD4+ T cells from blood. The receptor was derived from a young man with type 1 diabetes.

The CDR3 loop reads CASSLARNTGELFF. CDR3 nucleotide sequence: TGTGCCAGCAGCTTAGCCAGAAACACCGGGGAGCTGTTTTTT. The chain combines TRBV7-2 with TRBJ2-2; unclear D gene. Germline V gene lookup returns CDR1 SGHTA and CDR2 FQGNSA. Trimming removed 0 bases from V and 2 bases from J, with 4 bases in between. The CDR3 loop spans 14 amino acids.